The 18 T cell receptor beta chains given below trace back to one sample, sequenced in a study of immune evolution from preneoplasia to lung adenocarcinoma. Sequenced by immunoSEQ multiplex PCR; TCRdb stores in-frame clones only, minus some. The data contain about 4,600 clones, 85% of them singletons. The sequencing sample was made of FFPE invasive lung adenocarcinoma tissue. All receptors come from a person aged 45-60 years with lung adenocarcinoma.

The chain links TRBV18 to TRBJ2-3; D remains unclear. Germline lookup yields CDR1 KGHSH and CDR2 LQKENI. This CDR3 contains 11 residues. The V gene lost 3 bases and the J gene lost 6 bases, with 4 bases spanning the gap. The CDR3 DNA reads TGTGCCAGCTCACCGGACGATACGCAGTATTTT. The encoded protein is CASSPDDTQYF.

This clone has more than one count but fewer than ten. The CDR3 DNA reads TGCAGCGTTGACGGTAGCATTGGGGCAGATACGCAGTATTTT. It codes for CSVDGSIGADTQYF. This chain uses TRBV29-1 with TRBJ2-3; D unresolved. This CDR3 comprises 14 residues. Germline V gene sequence: CDR1 SQVTM, CDR2 ANQGSEA. V was shortened by 3 bases and J by 4 bases, with 14 bases between the two germline ends.

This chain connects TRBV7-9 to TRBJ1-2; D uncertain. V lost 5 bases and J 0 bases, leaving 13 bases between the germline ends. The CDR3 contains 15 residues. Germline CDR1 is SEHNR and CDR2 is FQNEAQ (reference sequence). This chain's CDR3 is CASSPAGIPNYGYTF. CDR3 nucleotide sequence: TGTGCCAGCAGCCCGGCCGGGATCCCTAACTATGGCTACACCTTC. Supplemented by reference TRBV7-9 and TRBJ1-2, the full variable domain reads DTGVSQNPRHKITKRGQNVTFRCDPISEHNRLYWYRQTLGQGPEFLTYFQNEAQLEKSRLLSDRFSAERPKGSFSTLEIQRTEQGDSAMYLCASSPAGIPNYGYTFGSGTRLTVV.

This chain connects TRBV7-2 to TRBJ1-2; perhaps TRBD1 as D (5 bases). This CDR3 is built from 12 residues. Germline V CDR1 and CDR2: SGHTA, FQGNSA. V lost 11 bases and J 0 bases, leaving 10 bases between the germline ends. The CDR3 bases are TGTGCCGGGCAGGGTTCTAACTATGGCTACACCTTC. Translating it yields CAGQGSNYGYTF.

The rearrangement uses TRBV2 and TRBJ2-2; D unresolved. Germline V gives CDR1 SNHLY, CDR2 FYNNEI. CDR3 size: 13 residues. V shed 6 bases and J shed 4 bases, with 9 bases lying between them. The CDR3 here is CASRGSTTGELFF. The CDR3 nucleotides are TGTGCCAGCAGGGGCTCCACCACCGGGGAGCTGTTTTTT.

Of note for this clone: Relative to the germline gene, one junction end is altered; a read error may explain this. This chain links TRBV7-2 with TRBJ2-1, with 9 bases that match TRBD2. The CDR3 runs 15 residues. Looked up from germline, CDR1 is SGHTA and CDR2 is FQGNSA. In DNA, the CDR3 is TGTGCCAGCAGCTTAAAAGCGGGAGGTACCTCTGAGGAGTTCTTC. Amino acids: CASSLKAGGTSEEFF.

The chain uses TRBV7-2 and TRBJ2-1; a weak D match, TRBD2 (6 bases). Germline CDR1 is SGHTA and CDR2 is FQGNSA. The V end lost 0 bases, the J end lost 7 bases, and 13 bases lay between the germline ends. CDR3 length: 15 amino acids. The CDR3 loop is CASSLAGDGGNEQFF. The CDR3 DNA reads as TGTGCCAGCAGCTTAGCGGGCGACGGAGGGAATGAGCAGTTCTTC. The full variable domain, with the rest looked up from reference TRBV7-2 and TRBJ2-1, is GAGVSQSPSNKVTEKGKDVELRCDPISGHTALYWYRQSLGQGLEFLIYFQGNSAPDKSGLPSDRFSAERTGGSVSTLTIQRTQQEDSAVYLCASSLAGDGGNEQFFGPGTRLTVL.

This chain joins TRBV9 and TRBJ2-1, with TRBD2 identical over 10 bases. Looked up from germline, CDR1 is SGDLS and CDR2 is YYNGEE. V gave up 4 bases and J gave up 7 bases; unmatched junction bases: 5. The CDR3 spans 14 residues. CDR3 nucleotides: TGTGCCAGCAGCACGGGGACTAGCGAAAATGAGCAGTTCTTC. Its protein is CASSTGTSENEQFF.

The CDR3 sequence: CASRTGTGYEQYF. CDR3 nucleotides: TGTGCCAGCAGAACCGGGACAGGCTACGAGCAGTACTTC. This chain uses TRBV6-5 with TRBJ2-7, with 8 nucleotides matching TRBD1. This CDR3 is 13 amino acids long. V lost 6 bases to trimming and J lost 3 bases; unmatched junction nucleotides: 4. Germline V gene sequence: CDR1 MNHEY, CDR2 SVGAGI.

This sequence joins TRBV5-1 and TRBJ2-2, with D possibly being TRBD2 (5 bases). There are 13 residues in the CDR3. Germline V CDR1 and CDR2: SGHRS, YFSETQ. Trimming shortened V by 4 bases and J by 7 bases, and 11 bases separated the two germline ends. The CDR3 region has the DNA TGCGCCAGCAGCCCGAACGGGGACGGGGAGCTGTTTTTT. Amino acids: CASSPNGDGELFF.

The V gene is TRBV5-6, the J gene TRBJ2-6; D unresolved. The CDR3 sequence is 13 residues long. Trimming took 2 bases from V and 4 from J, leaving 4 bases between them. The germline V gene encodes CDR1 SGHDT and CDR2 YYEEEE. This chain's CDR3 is CASSLQGANVLTF. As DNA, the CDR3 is TGTGCCAGCAGCTTACAGGGGGCCAACGTCCTGACTTTC.

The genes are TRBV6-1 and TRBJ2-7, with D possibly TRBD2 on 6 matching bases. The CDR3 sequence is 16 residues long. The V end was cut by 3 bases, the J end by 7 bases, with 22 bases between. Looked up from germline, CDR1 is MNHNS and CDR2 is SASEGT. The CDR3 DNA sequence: TGTGCCAGCAGTGATTTAATTGAGCGGGCGCGCCGGGAGCAGTACTTC. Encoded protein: CASSDLIERARREQYF.

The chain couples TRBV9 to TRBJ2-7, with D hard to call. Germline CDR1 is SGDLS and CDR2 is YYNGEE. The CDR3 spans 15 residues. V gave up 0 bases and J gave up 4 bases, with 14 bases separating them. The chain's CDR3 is CASSVEASWAYEQYF. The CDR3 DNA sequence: TGTGCCAGCAGCGTAGAGGCCAGTTGGGCTTACGAGCAGTACTTC.

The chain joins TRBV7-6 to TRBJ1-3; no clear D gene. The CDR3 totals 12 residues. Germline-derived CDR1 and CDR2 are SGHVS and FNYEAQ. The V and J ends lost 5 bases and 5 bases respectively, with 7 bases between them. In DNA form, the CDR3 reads TGTGCCAGCAGCACTGACAGAAACACCATATATTTT. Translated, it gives CASSTDRNTIYF.

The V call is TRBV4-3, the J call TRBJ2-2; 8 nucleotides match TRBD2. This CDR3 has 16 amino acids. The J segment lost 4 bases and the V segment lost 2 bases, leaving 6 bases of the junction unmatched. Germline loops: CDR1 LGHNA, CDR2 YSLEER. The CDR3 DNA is TGCGCCAGCAGCCAAACCCCGGGGGGGATCACCGGGGAGCTGTTTTTT. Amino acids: CASSQTPGGITGELFF.

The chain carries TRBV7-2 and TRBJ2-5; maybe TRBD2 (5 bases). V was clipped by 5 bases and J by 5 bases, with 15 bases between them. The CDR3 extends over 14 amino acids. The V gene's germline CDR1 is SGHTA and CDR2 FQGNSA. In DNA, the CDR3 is TGTGCCAGCAGCAACCGGGCGGGCCAGGAGACCCAGTACTTC. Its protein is CASSNRAGQETQYF.

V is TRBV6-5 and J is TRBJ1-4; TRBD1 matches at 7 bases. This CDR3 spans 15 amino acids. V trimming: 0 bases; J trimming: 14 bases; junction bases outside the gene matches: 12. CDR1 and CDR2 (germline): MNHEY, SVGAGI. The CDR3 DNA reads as TGTGCCAGCAGTTACTCGAAATTAGGGGGCCGGGGGCTGTTTTTT. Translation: CASSYSKLGGRGLFF.

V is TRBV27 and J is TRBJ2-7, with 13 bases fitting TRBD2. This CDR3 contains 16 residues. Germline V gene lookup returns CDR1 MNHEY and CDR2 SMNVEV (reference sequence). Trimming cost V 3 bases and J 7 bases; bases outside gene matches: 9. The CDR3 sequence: CASSFLTSGRALEQYF. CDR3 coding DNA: TGTGCCAGCAGTTTTCTCACTAGCGGGAGGGCCTTGGAGCAGTACTTC.